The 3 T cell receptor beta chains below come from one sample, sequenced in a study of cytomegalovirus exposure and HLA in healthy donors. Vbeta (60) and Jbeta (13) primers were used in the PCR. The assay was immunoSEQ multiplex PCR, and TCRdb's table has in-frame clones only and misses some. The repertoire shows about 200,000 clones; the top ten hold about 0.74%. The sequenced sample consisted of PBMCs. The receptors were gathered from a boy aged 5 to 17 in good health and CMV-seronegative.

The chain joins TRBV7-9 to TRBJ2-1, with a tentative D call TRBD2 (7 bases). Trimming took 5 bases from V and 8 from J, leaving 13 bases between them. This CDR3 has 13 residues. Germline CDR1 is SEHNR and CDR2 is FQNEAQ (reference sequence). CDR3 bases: TGTGCCAGCAGCCCAGTAGGGGGGGATGAGCAGTTCTTC. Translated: CASSPVGGDEQFF. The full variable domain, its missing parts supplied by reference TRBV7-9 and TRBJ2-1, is DTGVSQNPRHKITKRGQNVTFRCDPISEHNRLYWYRQTLGQGPEFLTYFQNEAQLEKSRLLSDRFSAERPKGSFSTLEIQRTEQGDSAMYLCASSPVGGDEQFFGPGTRLTVL.

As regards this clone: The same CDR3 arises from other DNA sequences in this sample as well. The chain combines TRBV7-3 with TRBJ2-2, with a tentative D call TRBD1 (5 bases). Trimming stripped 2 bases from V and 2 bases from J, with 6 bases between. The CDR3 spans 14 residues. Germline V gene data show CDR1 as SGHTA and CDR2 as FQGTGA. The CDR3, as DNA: TGTGCCAGCAGCTTAGGGGCCAACACCGGGGAGCTGTTTTTT. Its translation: CASSLGANTGELFF.

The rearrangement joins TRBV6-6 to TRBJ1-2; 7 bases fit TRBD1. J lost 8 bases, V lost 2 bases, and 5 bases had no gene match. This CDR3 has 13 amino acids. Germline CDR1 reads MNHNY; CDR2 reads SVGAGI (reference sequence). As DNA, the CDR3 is TGTGCCAGCAGTTACCAGGGGGGAAACGGCTACACCTTC. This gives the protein CASSYQGGNGYTF.